This TCR beta chain originates from a study of blood T cells in healthy people across ages (dated by TCRdb to between 2015 and 2017). Broadly, across the study: Template switching captured roughly one uniquely barcoded TCR beta cDNA molecule per two T cells in model experiments. The study measured age-related changes in TCR beta repertoire diversity using deep sequencing normalized with unique cDNA molecular identifiers. The donors were split into four age groups: young (average about 16 years), middle-aged (roughly 40), aged (roughly 60) and long-lived (roughly 77). To avoid experimental bias, donors of different ages were spread randomly across the sequencing lanes. For two donors (one aged 18 to 30 and one aged 80 or older), the study analyzed two additional independent replicas of 1 million unique cDNA reads from the same blood draw. Results and caveats for the whole study, not just this receptor: Compared with the aged group, the long-lived group had more naive CD4+ T cells, fewer expanded clones and increased TCR diversity, suggesting age selection. Since profiling was done on bulk unsorted PBMCs, naive and antigen-experienced compartments could not be conclusively compared. The percentage of naive T cells measured by flow cytometry correlated strongly with observed TCR beta diversity. Estimates of total diversity based on one million sequenced T cells were considered lower bounds and underestimates. The CMV infection status of donors was not known, potentially confounding age-related changes in expanded clonotypes. As age increased, observed TCR beta diversity per million T cells dropped in a roughly linear way, and a significant reduction was already evident by age 40.

Libraries were built with 5' RACE. The sequencer was an Illumina HiSeq 2500. A second PCR of about 6 to 11 cycles was run with a J-beta primer mix and a sample-barcoded 5' primer. A unique molecular identifier was introduced onto each TCR beta cDNA molecule by a template-switch 5' adaptor carrying 12 random nucleotides. Each sample yielded at least 2.5 million CDR3-containing paired-end reads. First-strand cDNA synthesis was performed from all RNA using the Mint cDNA synthesis kit, with priming by a TRBC-specific oligonucleotide. All cDNA was treated with uracil-DNA glycosylase and then went through a first 18-cycle PCR with the universal primers M1SS and BC2_uni_R. The published analysis was carried out like this. For normalization, 1 million high-quality reads, each with a distinct molecular identifier, were randomly selected from each sample. Reads sharing molecular identifiers were discarded rather than binned into consensus sequences. MiTCR, with a Q25 quality threshold and the strictest error-elimination algorithm, was used for CDR3 identification, clonotype clustering and error correction. Lower-bound total TCR beta diversity was estimated with a nonparametric unseen species model using Euler transformation. In TCRdb, the public reads were trimmed at Q25 with fastp and aligned with MiXCR, with productive beta chains retained. For every CDR3 protein sequence, its rows merge into one entry that carries the most common genes and DNA. In this record, the V and J calls reflect TCRdb's handling and not the investigators' own analysis. For this sample the table gives 600,000 or so distinct CDR3 sequences, of which 21% were detected only once. In total, the top ten clones hold roughly 3.7% of the sample.

Including the terminal cysteine and phenylalanine, the CDR3 comprises 16 residues. Just the 48-base CDR3 DNA is kept, in frame starting at base 1. According to the germline V gene, CDR1 reads MGHRA and CDR2 reads YSYEKL. Systemically healthy Caucasian individuals from Russia, some 38 in total and aged about 6 to 90 years, were included as donors. Each donor gave 8.5 to 10 milliliters of peripheral blood, collected into EDTA-treated Vacutainer tubes. Ficoll-Paque density-gradient centrifugation was used to isolate PBMCs, with at least 6 million per sample. Total RNA was extracted from PBMCs with Trizol reagent, with at least 6 micrograms obtained per sample. The percentages of naive CD45RAhigh/CD27high T cells were determined by flow cytometry on a PBMC aliquot from every donor. To note about this clonotype: The antigen this receptor binds is unknown. Per-base qualities were not stored, and no clone one base away is much larger.

Specimen: blood. The V and J genes are TRBV4-1 and TRBJ2-5; TRBD2 fits 12 bases in the junction. Judging by the DNA end, TRBJ2-1 fits better; the J call may be wrong. The receptor was derived from a man aged 70 or older in good health. The CDR3 region reads CASSHETSGRVNEQFF. The sequenced DNA is TGCGCCAGCAGCCACGAGACTAGCGGGAGAGTCAATGAGCAGTTCTTC.